These 15 T cell receptor beta chains were sequenced from one sample in a study of blood T cell repertoires in COVID-19. The method was immunoSEQ multiplex PCR; TCRdb's version includes in-frame clones alone and lacks a portion of them. The top ten clones hold over 2% of a sample with about 140,000 clones, around 90% of them seen once. What was sequenced was peripheral blood. These receptors were obtained from a human donor with COVID-19, enrolled during active disease. The donor label of this sample is uncertain.

The chain has TRBV7-9 and TRBJ1-4, with 7 bases fitting TRBD1. CDR3 length: 13 amino acids. Germline V gene data show CDR1 as SEHNR and CDR2 as FQNEAQ (reference sequence). J lost 14 bases, V lost 0 bases, and 6 bases had no gene match. CDR3 sequence reads: CASSLAEGQILFF. In DNA form, the CDR3 reads TGTGCCAGCAGCTTAGCGGAGGGACAGATTCTGTTTTTT.

The genes are TRBV27 and TRBJ2-3, with no clear D. Germline CDR1 reads MNHEY; CDR2 reads SMNVEV (reference sequence). Between the trimmed V and J ends, which lost 3 bases and 4 bases, there was a span of 11 bases. This CDR3 contains 14 residues. In DNA, the CDR3 is TGTGCCAGCAGTTTCGCCGGGTTTTCAGATACGCAGTATTTT. Its protein product is CASSFAGFSDTQYF.

The gene calls are TRBV25-1 and TRBJ2-1; the D gene is possibly TRBD2 (5 bases). Germline V lookup: CDR1 MGHDK, CDR2 SYGVNS. The CDR3 is 18 residues long. Trimming cost V 1 base and J 4 bases, with 20 bases left between them. Written as DNA, the CDR3 is TGTGCCAGCAGTGAATCTTTCGAGGGTGTGATCCCGTACAATGAGCAGTTCTTC. Residues: CASSESFEGVIPYNEQFF. Looking up the rest from reference TRBV25-1 and TRBJ2-1 gives the full variable domain: EADIYQTPRYLVIGTGKKITLECSQTMGHDKMYWYQQDPGMELHLIHYSYGVNSTEKGDLSSESTVSRIRTEHFPLTLESARPSHTSQYLCASSESFEGVIPYNEQFFGPGTRLTVL.

The rearrangement uses TRBV20-1 and TRBJ2-7; weak D call: TRBD1 (6 bases). The length of the CDR3 is 18 residues. Germline CDR1 is DFQATT and CDR2 is SNEGSKA (reference sequence). The ends were cut back, 3 bases at V and 1 base at J, with 25 bases in the middle. DNA of the CDR3: TGCAGTGCTAGTTCGGGCTTTTGGGCAGGGGACCGGTCCTACGAGCAGTACTTC. This sequence encodes CSASSGFWAGDRSYEQYF.

CDR3 nucleotides: TGTGCCAGCAGTGAACCCGGCGGGAGTGAGCAGTTCTTC. This codes for CASSEPGGSEQFF. V usage is TRBV6-1 and J usage is TRBJ2-1, with 7 bases that match TRBD2. The CDR3 length is 13 residues. Germline V lookup: CDR1 MNHNS, CDR2 SASEGT. Trimming at V came to 2 bases and at J to 9 bases, leaving 4 bases not matched to a gene.

This sequence joins TRBV13 and TRBJ2-7; 7 bases line up with TRBD1. Germline-derived CDR1 and CDR2 are PRHDT and FYEKMQ (reference sequence). Trimming cost V 5 bases and J 2 bases; bases outside gene matches: 6. The length of the CDR3 is 14 residues. This CDR3 is CASSDRDRPYEQYF. The CDR3 coding sequence is TGTGCCAGCAGCGACCGGGACAGACCCTACGAGCAGTACTTC.

The chain employs TRBV5-4 and TRBJ2-1; a weak D match, TRBD1 (5 bases). Trimming stripped 0 bases from V and 8 bases from J, with 12 bases between. The germline CDR1 and CDR2 sequences are SGHNT and YYREEE (reference sequence). This CDR3 has 14 residues. This CDR3 reads CASSLVQGGDEQFF. For the CDR3, the DNA is TGTGCCAGCAGCTTGGTGCAGGGCGGAGATGAGCAGTTCTTC.

This chain connects TRBV9 to TRBJ1-1; the D is unclear. V lost 3 bases to trimming and J lost 1 base, with 7 bases between them. The CDR3 is 13 amino acids. Germline CDR1 reads SGDLS; CDR2 reads YYNGEE. This CDR3 is CASSATSNTEAFF. In DNA form, the CDR3 reads TGTGCCAGCAGCGCCACATCGAACACTGAAGCTTTCTTT.

The rearrangement uses TRBV9 and TRBJ1-5, with D unresolved. The CDR3 extends over 15 amino acids. V lost 0 bases and J 0 bases, leaving 7 bases between the germline ends. Germline V gene lookup returns CDR1 SGDLS and CDR2 YYNGEE. CDR3 sequence: CASSVDGYSNQPQHF. CDR3 nucleotides: TGTGCCAGCAGCGTAGACGGTTATAGCAATCAGCCCCAGCATTTT.

The gene calls are TRBV19 and TRBJ1-5, with D uncertain. CDR1 is LNHDA, CDR2 SQIVND, per germline (reference sequence). The V and J ends lost 5 bases and 0 bases respectively, with 5 bases between them. CDR3 length: 13 amino acids. In DNA form, the CDR3 reads TGTGCCAGTAGTTGGAGTAGCAATCAGCCCCAGCATTTT. Translated, it gives CASSWSSNQPQHF.

CDR3 in amino acids: CASNKEDLNTGELFF. The CDR3 bases are TGCGCCAGCAATAAGGAGGACTTGAACACCGGGGAGCTGTTTTTT. The V call is TRBV10-2, the J call TRBJ2-2; D is perhaps TRBD2 (5 bases). CDR1 WSHSY and CDR2 SAAADI come from the germline V gene. The CDR3 runs 15 residues. Trimming left V 7 bases short and J 1 base short, with 13 bases between.

The CDR3 is CASSIVGDGTEAFF. The CDR3 region has the DNA TGTGCCAGCAGCATCGTCGGGGATGGCACTGAAGCTTTCTTT. The chain carries TRBV7-8 and TRBJ1-1; D ambiguous. This CDR3 comprises 14 residues. V was shortened by 5 bases and J by 4 bases, with 14 bases between the two germline ends. Germline CDR1 reads SGHVS; CDR2 reads FQNEAQ.

V is TRBV12-5 and J is TRBJ2-1; 10 bases line up with TRBD2. V shed 6 bases and J 0 bases; nucleotides not matched to a gene: 2. The CDR3 contains 15 residues. Per the germline V gene, CDR1 is LGHNT and CDR2 is FRNRAP. CDR3 protein: CASGRTSGSYNEQFF. CDR3 coding DNA: TGTGCTAGTGGCCGGACTAGCGGCTCCTACAATGAGCAGTTCTTC.

The J gene is TRBJ2-1, the V gene TRBV5-1; no clear D gene. The germline V gene has CDR1 SGHRS and CDR2 YFSETQ. The CDR3 spans 12 residues. The V end lost 1 base, the J end lost 6 bases, and 5 bases lay between the germline ends. The CDR3 is CASSLTSNEQFF. The CDR3 bases are TGCGCCAGCAGCTTGACCAGCAATGAGCAGTTCTTC.

The V call is TRBV7-6, the J call TRBJ2-7; 7 nucleotides match TRBD1. V lost 5 bases and J lost 4; bases outside the gene matches: 8. Germline lookup yields CDR1 SGHVS and CDR2 FNYEAQ. The CDR3 length is 14 residues. The CDR3 coding sequence is TGTGCCAGCAGCGCGCATCGGGACAGATACGAGCAGTACTTC. It is translated as CASSAHRDRYEQYF.